The 25 T cell receptor beta chains below were found in one sample sequenced in a study of spatial heterogeneity in lung cancer. One entry per CDR3 protein results from TCRdb running MiXCR on the 5' RACE reads. The sample lists about 120,000 distinct CDR3 sequences, 9% to 15% occurring once. The sample's time point: blood at routine non-recurrence follow-up after resection. Sequencing covered unsorted whole RNA taken from tumor, nontumor lung or frozen PBMC. The sample here was PBMCs, taken at follow-up. These receptors originate from a male donor with early-stage non-small cell lung cancer.

This clonotype was seen a few times. V gene TRBV28 combines with J gene TRBJ1-6; D may be TRBD1 (6 bases). The germline V and J ends were trimmed by 4 bases and 2 bases, with 12 bases remaining between them. This CDR3 is 16 amino acids long. CDR1 MDHEN and CDR2 SYDVKM come from the germline V gene. CDR3 in DNA: TGTGCCAGCAGTTCAGGGGAACGTCCCTATAATTCACCCCTCCACTTT. Protein product: CASSSGERPYNSPLHF.

This rearrangement joins TRBV6-5 to TRBJ1-6; D perhaps matches TRBD1 (6 bases). V was clipped by 4 bases and J by 10 bases, with 20 bases between them. CDR3 length: 16 amino acids. Germline V lookup: CDR1 MNHEY, CDR2 SVGAGI. The CDR3 region has the DNA TGTGCCAGCAGTTTCGACTACAGGGCCAAGGGATCACCCCTCCACTTT. This encodes CASSFDYRAKGSPLHF.

The chain recombines TRBV21-1 with TRBJ2-5. TRBV21-1 is reported as a pseudogene. The CDR3 is 13 amino acids. This CDR3 reads CASSKARWETQYF. Written as DNA, the CDR3 is TGTGCCAGCAGCAAAGCGCGTTGGGAGACCCAGTACTTC.

This clonotype appeared a few times. The chain carries TRBV7-2 and TRBJ2-1, with 8 bases aligning to TRBD2. CDR1 and CDR2 (germline): SGHTA, FQGNSA. Trimming cost V 2 bases and J 2 bases; bases outside gene matches: 5. The CDR3 is 16 residues long. The CDR3 region is CASSLYAGGPYNEQFF. The CDR3 nucleotides are TGTGCCAGCAGCTTATATGCGGGGGGCCCCTACAATGAGCAGTTCTTC.

This clonotype was seen repeatedly, ten times or more. This chain joins TRBV6-2 or TRBV6-3 and TRBJ1-6; 7 bases fit TRBD1. This CDR3 spans 15 amino acids. The germline V gene encodes CDR1 MNHEY and CDR2 SVGEGT. V dropped 7 bases and J dropped 10; count of bases not matched to a gene: 13. CDR3 loop: CASTRDRVDRSPLHF. As DNA, the CDR3 is TGTGCCAGCACCAGAGACAGGGTTGACAGATCACCCCTCCACTTT.

This clonotype was counted at least ten times. This chain joins TRBV7-9 and TRBJ2-3, with TRBD2 matching 11 bases. The CDR3 is made up of 16 amino acids. CDR1 is SEHNR and CDR2 is FQNEAQ in the germline V gene (reference sequence). With V trimmed by 7 bases and J by 2 bases, 8 bases remained unmatched. The CDR3 spells CASTNPTSGATDTQYF. In DNA form, the CDR3 reads TGTGCCAGCACCAACCCGACTAGCGGGGCCACAGATACGCAGTATTTT.

This clonotype was observed a few times. This chain uses TRBV25-1 with TRBJ1-2; 8 bases are a match to TRBD1. With V trimmed by 4 bases and J by 12 bases, 4 bases remained unmatched. Germline V gives CDR1 MGHDK, CDR2 SYGVNS. The CDR3 has 11 residues. CDR3 coding DNA: TGTGCCAGCAGTGCGGGGACAGGAGACACCTTC. The encoded protein is CASSAGTGDTF.

This clonotype was seen only a few times. The chain carries TRBV7-3 and TRBJ2-7; a possible D gene is TRBD2 (6 bases). The CDR3 loop spans 15 amino acids. Trimming took 5 bases from V and 3 from J, leaving 17 bases between them. Germline V lookup: CDR1 SGHTA, CDR2 FQGTGA. DNA for the CDR3: TGTGCCAGCAGCCCCCACGCGGGGTCCCACTACGAGCAGTACTTC. Encoded protein: CASSPHAGSHYEQYF.

This clonotype was counted many times. This chain's CDR3 is CASSLEARNSPLHF. CDR3 DNA: TGTGCCAGCAGCTTAGAGGCCAGAAATTCACCCCTCCACTTT. The chain carries TRBV7-2 and TRBJ1-6; no definite D call. This CDR3 is built from 14 residues. Germline CDR1 is SGHTA and CDR2 is FQGNSA. Trimming shortened V by 1 base and J by 7 bases, and 8 bases separated the two germline ends.

CDR3 amino acids: CASSPSGGSLSGANVLTF. The CDR3 coding sequence is TGTGCCAGCAGTCCCTCAGGGGGCTCCCTCTCTGGGGCCAACGTCCTGACTTTC. J is TRBJ2-6 and V is TRBV6-5, with TRBD1 matching 8 bases. V gave up 5 bases and J gave up 0 bases; unmatched junction bases: 9. Germline V gene sequence: CDR1 MNHEY, CDR2 SVGAGI. This CDR3 has 18 residues.

This clonotype has a handful of counts. The rearrangement uses TRBV6-5 and TRBJ1-5; tentative D call: TRBD1 (6 bases). Germline V gene lookup returns CDR1 MNHEY and CDR2 SVGAGI. The CDR3 loop spans 15 amino acids. V was pared by 4 bases and J by 7 bases, with 17 bases between. Written as DNA, the CDR3 is TGTGCCAGCAGTTCCTCCCGGGGGGCCTTACAGCCCCAGCATTTT. Translation gives CASSSSRGALQPQHF.

Only a few counts were recorded for this clonotype. The rearrangement joins TRBV20-1 to TRBJ2-4; the D gene is possibly TRBD1 (6 bases). CDR3 length equals 15 residues. From germline, CDR1 is DFQATT and CDR2 SNEGSKA (reference sequence). Trimming removed 6 bases from V and 2 bases from J, with 17 bases in between. DNA for the CDR3: TGCAGTGCCAATGACTACAGGGAAACCAAAAACATTCAGTACTTC. Protein: CSANDYRETKNIQYF.

This clonotype was recorded a few times. The chain is built from TRBV5-1 and TRBJ2-5; 8 bases agree with TRBD2. The germline V gene has CDR1 SGHRS and CDR2 YFSETQ. Trimming removed 5 bases from V and 2 bases from J; junction bases left unmatched: 8. The CDR3 totals 15 residues. Here the CDR3 reads CASSLLGGGQETQYF. The CDR3 DNA reads TGCGCCAGCAGTCTGCTGGGCGGGGGGCAAGAGACCCAGTACTTC.

The chain couples TRBV7-3 to TRBJ2-1; weak D call: TRBD1 (6 bases). Germline loops: CDR1 SGHTA, CDR2 FQGTGA. The V gene lost 4 bases and the J gene lost 4 bases, with 8 bases spanning the gap. This CDR3 is 13 amino acids long. CDR3 amino acids: CASSWTAYNEQFF. In nucleotides, the CDR3 is TGTGCCAGCAGCTGGACAGCTTACAATGAGCAGTTCTTC. The entire variable domain, with the rest obtained from reference TRBV7-3 and TRBJ2-1, is as follows: GAGVSQTPSNKVTEKGKYVELRCDPISGHTALYWYRQSLGQGPEFLIYFQGTGAADDSGLPNDRFFAVRPEGSVSTLKIQRTERGDSAVYLCASSWTAYNEQFFGPGTRLTVL.

This chain connects TRBV12-3 or TRBV12-4 to TRBJ1-1; possibly TRBD1 for D (5 bases). This CDR3 region has 14 residues. Trimming removed 3 bases from V and 1 base from J, with 9 bases in between. The CDR3 bases are TGTGCCAGCAGTTTGGGACTTCAGAACACTGAAGCTTTCTTT. It encodes CASSLGLQNTEAFF.

CDR3 sequence reads: CASSLSSRQFVNYEQYF. The CDR3 DNA sequence: TGTGCCAGCAGCCTTTCTAGTCGACAGTTTGTAAACTACGAGCAGTACTTC. The chain employs TRBV3-1 and TRBJ2-7; a weak D match, TRBD1 (5 bases). Germline CDR1 and CDR2: LGHDT and YNNKEL (reference sequence). The CDR3 consists of 17 residues. Trimming removed 4 bases at V and 3 bases at J, with 22 bases between.

For this clonotype: A read error is possible here, since a much larger clone lies one base away. The chain employs TRBV7-2 and TRBJ2-7, with TRBD1 matching over 10 bases. This CDR3 has 15 amino acids. Trimming at V came to 6 bases and at J to 6 bases, leaving 11 bases not matched to a gene. Per the germline V gene, CDR1 is SGHTA and CDR2 is FQGNSA. CDR3 sequence (DNA): TGTGCCAGCAGTTTGCGACAGGGGGCACTTAGCGAGCAGTACTTC. It specifies CASSLRQGALSEQYF.

Many counts were recorded for this clonotype. J is TRBJ1-5 and V is TRBV10-3; D not resolved. The CDR3 contains 13 residues. Trimming stripped 2 bases from V and 3 bases from J, with 5 bases between. Germline CDR1 reads ENHRY; CDR2 reads SYGVKD. CDR3 sequence: CAISEGNNQPQHF. The DNA for the CDR3 is TGTGCCATCAGTGAGGGAAACAATCAGCCCCAGCATTTT.

This clonotype has just a few counts. The chain links TRBV4-1 to TRBJ2-5, with D possibly matching TRBD1 (6 bases). Between the trimmed V and J ends, which lost 2 bases and 5 bases, there was a span of 15 bases. This CDR3 comprises 15 residues. CDR1 and CDR2 from the germline V gene are MGHRA and YSYEKL. CDR3 nucleotides: TGCGCCAGCAGCCAACTTGACAGGTTGAAGGAGACCCAGTACTTC. Protein sequence: CASSQLDRLKETQYF.

This clonotype was counted many times. V and J are TRBV10-3 and TRBJ1-6, with D hard to call. V lost 3 bases and J lost 7, with 4 bases in between. CDR1 and CDR2 (germline): ENHRY, SYGVKD. The CDR3 spans 12 residues. CDR3 nucleotide sequence: TGTGCCATCAGTGACCGAAATTCACCCCTCCACTTT. It yields the protein CAISDRNSPLHF.

The genes are TRBV11-2 and TRBJ1-3; maybe TRBD1 (5 bases). Germline V gives CDR1 SGHAT, CDR2 FQNNGV. The V end was cut by 0 bases, the J end by 10 bases, with 25 bases between. The CDR3 totals 18 residues. The CDR3 DNA is TGTGCCAGCAGCTTAGAATTCCGACAGCCTGGATTGGTGGAGACCATATATTTT. As protein: CASSLEFRQPGLVETIYF.

The rearrangement links TRBV2 to TRBJ2-7; D gene uncertain. Germline V gene lookup returns CDR1 SNHLY and CDR2 FYNNEI. The CDR3 covers 12 residues. V gave up 8 bases and J gave up 2 bases, with 10 bases separating them. The CDR3 nucleotides are TGTGCCAGCGGCCCAAAAACCTACGAGCAGTACTTC. This sequence encodes CASGPKTYEQYF.

The rearrangement joins TRBV5-5 to TRBJ1-5; a weak D match, TRBD1 (5 bases). This CDR3 is 15 amino acids long. Germline lookup yields CDR1 SGHKS and CDR2 YYEKEE (reference sequence). The V end lost 2 bases, the J end lost 2 bases, and 11 bases lay between the germline ends. CDR3 DNA sequence: TGTGCCAGCAGCTTCAGGGCGGAGGGCAATCAGCCCCAGCATTTT. As protein: CASSFRAEGNQPQHF.

The sample holds many counts of this clonotype. The chain carries TRBV6-2 or TRBV6-3 and TRBJ2-3; TRBD1 matches 9 bases. The V segment lost 7 bases and the J segment 5 bases; nucleotides outside the gene matches: 7. Germline loops: CDR1 MNHEY, CDR2 SVGEGT. The CDR3 spans 14 residues. The CDR3: CASNGQGTVDTQYF. The CDR3 DNA follows: TGTGCCAGCAATGGACAGGGGACCGTAGATACGCAGTATTTT.

The rearrangement joins TRBV27 to TRBJ1-5; D is uncertain. Germline V lookup: CDR1 MNHEY, CDR2 SMNVEV (reference sequence). V dropped 7 bases and J dropped 1 base, with 14 bases sitting between them. The CDR3 is 15 residues long. As DNA, the CDR3 is TGTGCCAGCACCCTAAGGTCTGGGAGCAATCAGCCCCAGCATTTT. Translation: CASTLRSGSNQPQHF.